This T cell receptor beta chain was documented in a study of cytomegalovirus exposure and HLA in healthy donors. Assay: immunoSEQ multiplex PCR; the TCRdb copy retains only in-frame clones and omits some. The sample has roughly 330,000 clones, approximately 90% seen once. The origin of this receptor is a woman in her 30s in good health and CMV-seropositive. The specimen sequenced was PBMCs.

The CDR3 coding sequence is TGTGCCAGCAGTGATTCGACAGGCCTCAACTACGAGCAGTACTTC. This encodes CASSDSTGLNYEQYF. J is TRBJ2-7 and V is TRBV27, with D perhaps TRBD1 (6 bases). The germline CDR1 and CDR2 sequences are MNHEY and SMNVEV (reference sequence). This CDR3 comprises 15 residues. The V end was cut by 5 bases, the J end by 3 bases, with 17 bases between.